The entry below gives a single TCR beta chain sequence along with its context. Its antigen remains unidentified. This record comes from a study of cytomegalovirus exposure and HLA in healthy donors. In the study overall: The 90 to 150 validation repertoires, a later analysis reported, used the same platform as the 600 to 850 repertoires from the first cohort. Study outcomes and limitations: In vitro work confirmed that three CMV-associated chains recognize CMV antigens. It was found in a later analysis that first-cohort TCR clusters tended to co-occur in the 120 validation repertoires.

Germline V gene sequence: CDR1 MGHRA, CDR2 YSYEKL. This CDR3 has 15 residues. V lost 2 bases and J 5 bases, leaving 15 bases between the germline ends. The data were produced by immunoSEQ multiplex PCR, yet TCRdb's version contains in-frame clones alone and is incomplete. The sample holds under 250,000 clones, less than 85% seen once. Sequenced sample: PBMCs. The source of this sequence is a woman aged 18-35 years in good health and CMV-seronegative. This rearrangement joins TRBV4-1 to TRBJ1-2; perhaps TRBD1 as D (5 bases). The CDR3 here is CASSQNPQGRYGYTF. The DNA of the CDR3 is TGCGCCAGCAGCCAAAACCCCCAGGGACGATATGGCTACACCTTC.